This T cell receptor (beta chain) was captured in a study of blood T cell repertoires in COVID-19. On the study more broadly: The United States, Italy and Spain supplied acute and convalescent COVID-19 samples. The analysed material was cDNA or gDNA that came from T cells, B-cell-depleted T cells, or PBMCs.

Trimming left V 7 bases short and J 0 bases short, with 10 bases between. The CDR3 runs 15 residues. CDR1 is LNHDA, CDR2 SQIVND, per germline (reference sequence). Followed over time, Seattle patients had been enrolled while infection was active. Authors' analysis steps: For nucleated cells, counts were estimated from reference gene primer amplification. Only in-frame clones appear in the TCRdb table, and some are missing; sequencing was by immunoSEQ multiplex PCR. The DNA was the basis for D and trimming; V, J and clone size are from that table. Of about 95,000 clones listed, roughly 90% are singletons.

The chain carries TRBV19 and TRBJ2-6, with D possibly TRBD1 on 6 matching bases. The sequence was obtained from a man aged 45-60 years with COVID-19, enrolled during active disease. Material: peripheral blood. The CDR3 here is CASKDRSSGANVLTF. The DNA of the CDR3 is TGTGCCAGTAAGGACAGAAGCTCTGGGGCCAACGTCCTGACTTTC. The full variable domain, completed using reference TRBV19 and TRBJ2-6, is DGGITQSPKYLFRKEGQNVTLSCEQNLNHDAMYWYRQDPGQGLRLIYYSQIVNDFQKGDIAEGYSVSREKKESFPLTVTSAQKNPTAFYLCASKDRSSGANVLTFGAGSRLTVL.